This TCR beta chain was sequenced for a study of T cell repertoires in cytomegalovirus infection. Across the whole study: Carrying CMV and the relevant HLA type showed in public TCR beta signatures.

One entry per CDR3 protein, called by TCRdb with MiXCR from the reads. The data hold hundreds of thousands of distinct CDR3 sequences, with about a third observed a single time. With respect to this clonotype: As yet, its antigen is unknown.

Findings and caveats of the study: CMV carriers with the relevant HLA were identified by cumulative public TCR beta family frequency.

This CDR3 comprises 15 residues. From germline, CDR1 is MNHEY and CDR2 SVGEGT. V trimming: 5 bases; J trimming: 0 bases; junction bases outside the gene matches: 6. The receptor was derived from a human donor in good health (CMV status not recorded). Some clones in this sample may be carry-over from other donors' samples. Sequenced sample: PBMCs. The chain joins TRBV6-2 or TRBV6-3 to TRBJ1-2; the match to TRBD1 covers 7 bases. The CDR3: CASSHRGGPNYGYTF. CDR3 nucleotides: TGTGCCAGCAGTCACAGGGGAGGCCCTAACTATGGCTACACCTTC.